This TCR beta chain was recorded in a study of cytomegalovirus exposure and HLA in healthy donors. PCR involved 60 Vbeta and 13 Jbeta primers. This table comes from immunoSEQ multiplex PCR, and its TCRdb copy is limited to in-frame clones, with some not included. The sample records some 140,000 clones, 80% to 85% being singletons. The CDR3 runs 15 residues. Trimming removed 6 bases from V and 3 bases from J; junction bases left unmatched: 5. Germline values: CDR1 LNHDA, CDR2 SQIVND (reference sequence). The clonotype comes from a male donor in good health and CMV-seropositive. The chain links TRBV19 to TRBJ1-4; 9 positions agree with TRBD1. Material for sequencing was PBMCs. CDR3 sequence (DNA): TGTGCCAGTAGGGTCTGGACAGGGGCTAATGAAAAACTGTTTTTT. Protein: CASRVWTGANEKLFF.